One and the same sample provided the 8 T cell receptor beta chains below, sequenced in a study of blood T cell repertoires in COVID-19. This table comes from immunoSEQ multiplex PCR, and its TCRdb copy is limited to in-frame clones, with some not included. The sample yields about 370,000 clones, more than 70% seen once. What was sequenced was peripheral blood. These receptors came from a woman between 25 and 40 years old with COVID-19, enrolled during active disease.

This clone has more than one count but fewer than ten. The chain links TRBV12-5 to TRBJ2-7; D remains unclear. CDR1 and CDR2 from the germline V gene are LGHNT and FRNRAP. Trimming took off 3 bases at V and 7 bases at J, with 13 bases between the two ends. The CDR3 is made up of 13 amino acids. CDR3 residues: CASGLMNPREQYF. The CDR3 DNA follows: TGTGCTAGTGGTTTAATGAACCCTAGGGAGCAGTACTTC.

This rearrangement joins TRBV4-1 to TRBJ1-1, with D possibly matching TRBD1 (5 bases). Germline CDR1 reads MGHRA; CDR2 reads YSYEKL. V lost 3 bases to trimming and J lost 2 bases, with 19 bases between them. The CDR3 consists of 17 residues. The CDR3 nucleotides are TGCGCCAGCAGCCATAGAAGGGAGGGGTTGAAAAACACTGAAGCTTTCTTT. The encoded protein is CASSHRREGLKNTEAFF.

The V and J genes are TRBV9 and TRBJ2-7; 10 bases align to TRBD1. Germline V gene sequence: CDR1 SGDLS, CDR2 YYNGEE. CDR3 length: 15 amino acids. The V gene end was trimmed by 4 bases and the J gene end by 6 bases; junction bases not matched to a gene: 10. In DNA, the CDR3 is TGTGCCAGCAGCCCCATGGGACAGGGGACGGGCGAGCAGTACTTC. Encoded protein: CASSPMGQGTGEQYF. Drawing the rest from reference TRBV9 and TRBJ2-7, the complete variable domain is DSGVTQTPKHLITATGQRVTLRCSPRSGDLSVYWYQQSLDQGLQFLIQYYNGEERAKGNILERFSAQQFPDLHSELNLSSLELGDSALYFCASSPMGQGTGEQYFGPGTRLTVT.

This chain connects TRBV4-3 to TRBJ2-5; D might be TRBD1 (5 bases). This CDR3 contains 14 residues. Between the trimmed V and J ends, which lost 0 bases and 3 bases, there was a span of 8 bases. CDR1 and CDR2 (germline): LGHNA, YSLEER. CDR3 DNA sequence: TGCGCCAGCAGCCAAGAGGTAGGGGAAGAGACCCAGTACTTC. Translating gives CASSQEVGEETQYF.

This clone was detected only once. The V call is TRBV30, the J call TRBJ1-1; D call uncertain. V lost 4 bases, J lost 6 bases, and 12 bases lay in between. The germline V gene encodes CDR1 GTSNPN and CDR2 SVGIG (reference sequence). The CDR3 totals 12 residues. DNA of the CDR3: TGTGCCTGGACCCCGGCAGGCGCTGAAGCTTTCTTT. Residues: CAWTPAGAEAFF.

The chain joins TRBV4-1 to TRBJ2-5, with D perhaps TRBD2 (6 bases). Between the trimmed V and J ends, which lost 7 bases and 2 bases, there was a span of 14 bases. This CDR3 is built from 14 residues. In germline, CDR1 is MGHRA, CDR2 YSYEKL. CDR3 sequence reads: CASTHHGGQETQYF. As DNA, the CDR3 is TGCGCCAGCACCCATCATGGGGGGCAAGAGACCCAGTACTTC.

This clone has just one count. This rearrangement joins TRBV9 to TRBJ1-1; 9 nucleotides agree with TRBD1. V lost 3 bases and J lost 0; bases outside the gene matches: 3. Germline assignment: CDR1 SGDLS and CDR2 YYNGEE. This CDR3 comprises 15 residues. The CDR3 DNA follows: TGTGCCAGCAGCGCGACAGGGGGGATGAACACTGAAGCTTTCTTT. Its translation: CASSATGGMNTEAFF.

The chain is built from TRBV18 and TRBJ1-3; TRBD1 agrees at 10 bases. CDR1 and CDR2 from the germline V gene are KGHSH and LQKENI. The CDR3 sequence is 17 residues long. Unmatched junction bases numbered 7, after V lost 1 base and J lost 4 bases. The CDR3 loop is CASSPRTGTGVGNTIYF. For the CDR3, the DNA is TGTGCCAGCTCACCACGGACCGGGACAGGGGTCGGAAACACCATATATTTT.